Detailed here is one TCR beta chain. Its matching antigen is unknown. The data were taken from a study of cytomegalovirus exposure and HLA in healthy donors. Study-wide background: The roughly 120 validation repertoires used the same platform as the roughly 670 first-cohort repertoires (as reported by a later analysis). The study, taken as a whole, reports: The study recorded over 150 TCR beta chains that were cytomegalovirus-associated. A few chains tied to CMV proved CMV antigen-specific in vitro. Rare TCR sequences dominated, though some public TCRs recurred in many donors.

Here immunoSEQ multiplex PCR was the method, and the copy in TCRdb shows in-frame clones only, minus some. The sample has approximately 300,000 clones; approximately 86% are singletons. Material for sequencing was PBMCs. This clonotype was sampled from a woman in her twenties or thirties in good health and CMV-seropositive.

Here the CDR3 DNA reads TGCGCCAGCAGCTTCGGAGGCTCTCAAGAGACCCAGTACTTC. It yields the protein CASSFGGSQETQYF. The chain uses TRBV5-1 and TRBJ2-5, with a possible D match to TRBD2 (5 bases). Per the germline V gene, CDR1 is SGHRS and CDR2 is YFSETQ. Deletions cut 2 bases from V and 2 bases from J, with 10 bases between. The CDR3 sequence is 14 residues long.